This record covers a single T cell receptor beta chain. What it binds is not known. 5'RACE template switching generated TCR cDNA, adding a universal primer site and UMIs. TCRdb ran MiXCR on the 5' RACE reads and lists one entry per CDR3 protein. The data hold some 560,000 distinct CDR3 sequences, with under 25% observed a single time. The sample is drawn from a study of T cells after yellow fever vaccination. Study-wide context: Low-cell-number fractions underwent preparation using SMART-Seq v4 Ultra Low Input.

This CDR3 is built from 16 residues. Germline assignment: CDR1 MNHEY and CDR2 SVGAGI. V dropped 0 bases and J dropped 3 bases, with 15 bases sitting between them. Overall study findings and caveats: Although most clonotypes did not, a small share appeared in both CD4 and CD8 compartments. Booster sampling recovered most clones from primary vaccination (nearly 98% CD4, roughly 88% CD8).

This clonotype was sampled from a man aged 25 to 45 who received the YFV17D yellow fever vaccine. The chain uses TRBV6-5 and TRBJ2-7; weak D call: TRBD1 (6 bases). The specimen was PBMCs, collected 15 days after the yellow fever booster vaccination. For the CDR3, the DNA is TGTGCCAGCAGTTACTCGGGTTTACAGGGATACTACGAGCAGTACTTC. This codes for CASSYSGLQGYYEQYF.